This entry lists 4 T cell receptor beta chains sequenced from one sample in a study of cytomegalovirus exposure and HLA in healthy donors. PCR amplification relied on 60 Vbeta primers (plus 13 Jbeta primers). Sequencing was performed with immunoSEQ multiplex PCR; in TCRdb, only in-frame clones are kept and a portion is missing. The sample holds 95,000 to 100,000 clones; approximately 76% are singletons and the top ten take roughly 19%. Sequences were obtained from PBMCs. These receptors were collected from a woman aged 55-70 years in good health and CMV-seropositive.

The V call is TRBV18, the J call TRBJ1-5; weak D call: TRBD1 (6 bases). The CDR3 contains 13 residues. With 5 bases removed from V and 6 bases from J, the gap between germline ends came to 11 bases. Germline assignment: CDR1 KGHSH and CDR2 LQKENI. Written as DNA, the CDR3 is TGTGCCAGCTCAGAACAGGGTGGTCAGCCCCAGCATTTT. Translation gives CASSEQGGQPQHF.

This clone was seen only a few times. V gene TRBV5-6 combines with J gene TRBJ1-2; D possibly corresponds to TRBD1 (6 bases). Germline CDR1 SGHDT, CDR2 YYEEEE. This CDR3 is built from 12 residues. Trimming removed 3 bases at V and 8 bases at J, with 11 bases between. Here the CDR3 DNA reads TGTGCCAGCAGCTCTACAGGGTACGGCTACACCTTC. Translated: CASSSTGYGYTF.

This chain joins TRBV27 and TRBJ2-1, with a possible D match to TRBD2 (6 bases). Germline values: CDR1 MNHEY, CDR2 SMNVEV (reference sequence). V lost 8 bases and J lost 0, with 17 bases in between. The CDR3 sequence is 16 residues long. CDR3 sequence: CASLEGGPSSYNEQFF. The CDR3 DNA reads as TGTGCCAGCTTGGAGGGCGGGCCTAGCTCCTACAATGAGCAGTTCTTC.

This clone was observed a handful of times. The CDR3 here is CATRAGGNRHGYTF. As DNA, the CDR3 is TGCGCCACCAGAGCAGGGGGGAATAGGCATGGCTACACCTTC. The rearrangement joins TRBV5-1 to TRBJ1-2; 7 bases align to TRBD1. The V and J ends lost 9 bases and 6 bases, in that order; junction bases with no gene match: 14. This CDR3 has 14 amino acids. Germline CDR1 and CDR2: SGHRS and YFSETQ.